This is a list of T cell receptor beta chains from one sample in a study of T cell repertoires in cytomegalovirus infection. TCRdb called the reads again in MiXCR, with one record for every CDR3 protein. The data show around 310,000 distinct CDR3 sequences, almost 30% seen once. These receptors' antigens are unknown. The sequencing here drew on cultured PBMCs, taken from culture after CMV antigen stimulation. The receptor source for this set is a human donor in good health (CMV status not recorded). Some clones in this sample may be carry-over from other donors' samples. Each CDR3 is given with its conserved first and last residue. The order of the fields is J gene, V gene, clone size, D gene, CDR3 protein, CDR3 DNA. A D gene is named only where the DNA matches it firmly. Expanded clones get a size class; other rows say once, few or many, or leave the size out.

j_gene: TRBJ2-3; v_gene: TRBV7-2; abundance: many; d_gene: TRBD2; CDR3aa: CASSLLAGSTDTQYF; CDR3nt: TGTGCCAGCAGCTTGCTAGCGGGCAGCACAGATACGCAGTATTTT
j_gene: TRBJ2-7; v_gene: TRBV7-6; abundance: few; d_gene: TRBD1; CDR3aa: CASSPWTGKAEQYF; CDR3nt: TGTGCCAGCAGCCCTTGGACAGGGAAAGCGGAGCAGTACTTC
j_gene: TRBJ1-4; v_gene: TRBV2; abundance: .; d_gene: .; CDR3aa: CASSRQAPGEKLFF; CDR3nt: TGTGCCAGCAGCCGACAGGCCCCGGGCGAAAAACTGTTTTTT
j_gene: TRBJ1-5; v_gene: TRBV23-1; abundance: .; d_gene: .; CDR3aa: CASSQEQPQHF; CDR3nt: TGCGCCAGCAGTCAAGAGCAGCCCCAGCATTTT
j_gene: TRBJ1-1; v_gene: TRBV27; abundance: .; d_gene: TRBD1; CDR3aa: CASAPGGAMNTEAFF; CDR3nt: TGTGCCAGCGCCCCAGGGGGGGCAATGAACACTGAAGCTTTCTTT
j_gene: TRBJ1-3; v_gene: TRBV7-2; abundance: many; d_gene: .; CDR3aa: CASSLNAGAFGNTIYF; CDR3nt: TGTGCCAGCAGCTTAAACGCGGGGGCTTTTGGAAACACCATATATTTT
j_gene: TRBJ2-3; v_gene: TRBV19; abundance: .; d_gene: TRBD2; CDR3aa: CASSILAGVGTDTQYF; CDR3nt: TGTGCCAGTAGTATACTAGCGGGAGTGGGCACAGATACGCAGTATTTT
j_gene: TRBJ2-1; v_gene: TRBV29-1; abundance: many; d_gene: .; CDR3aa: CSVGFPPSNNEQFF; CDR3nt: TGCAGCGTGGGGTTCCCCCCGTCCAACAATGAGCAGTTCTTC
j_gene: TRBJ1-6; v_gene: TRBV19; abundance: .; d_gene: .; CDR3aa: CASSIGRGAGASPLHF; CDR3nt: TGTGCCAGTAGTATAGGAAGAGGTGCCGGTGCCTCACCCCTCCACTTT
j_gene: TRBJ1-5; v_gene: TRBV6-8; abundance: .; d_gene: .; CDR3aa: CASSYSGLPDQPQHF; CDR3nt: TGTGCCAGCAGTTACTCGGGTCTCCCGGATCAGCCCCAGCATTTT
j_gene: TRBJ2-3; v_gene: TRBV27; abundance: few; d_gene: .; CDR3aa: CASHTAGTDTQYF; CDR3nt: TGTGCCAGCCACACCGCGGGCACAGATACGCAGTATTTT
j_gene: TRBJ2-1; v_gene: TRBV5-1; abundance: .; d_gene: .; CDR3aa: CASSLGVHNEQFF; CDR3nt: TGCGCCAGCAGCTTGGGAGTTCACAATGAGCAGTTCTTC
j_gene: TRBJ2-3; v_gene: TRBV7-2; abundance: .; d_gene: .; CDR3aa: CASSGYGDTQYF; CDR3nt: TGTGCCAGCAGCGGATACGGAGATACGCAGTATTTT